What follows are 2 T cell receptor beta chains derived from one specimen sequenced in a study of neurological immune-mediated disorders. TCRdb redid the calling of the 5' RACE reads with MiXCR, one entry per CDR3 protein. The sample consists of about 71,000 distinct CDR3 sequences, 4.5% to 5.5% of them appearing once. Sequencing was performed on PBMCs. All receptors derive from a man aged 25-40 years with multiple sclerosis.

This clonotype was recorded only once. This sequence joins TRBV2 and TRBJ1-6; D is possibly TRBD1 (6 bases). The V end lost 3 bases, the J end lost 10 bases, and 16 bases lay between the germline ends. CDR3 length equals 15 residues. Germline V gene sequence: CDR1 SNHLY, CDR2 FYNNEI. Written as DNA, the CDR3 is TGTGCCAGCAGTGACCTACAGGGAGGAATGTCACCCCTCCACTTT. Amino acid sequence: CASSDLQGGMSPLHF.

As to this clonotype: This may arise from a read error, as a much more abundant clone is one base away. This chain joins TRBV7-2 and TRBJ1-1, with a weak D call TRBD1 (5 bases). The ends were cut back, 9 bases at V and 10 bases at J, with 12 bases in the middle. This CDR3 is 10 amino acids long. The germline V gene has CDR1 SGHTA and CDR2 FQGNSA. CDR3 residues: CARRGSGAFF. Written as DNA, the CDR3 is TGTGCCAGAAGGGGAAGCGGAGCTTTCTTT.